Below, 11 T cell receptor beta chains from the same sample are listed, as sequenced in a study of identical twins. TCRdb re-called the 5' RACE reads through MiXCR, storing one row per CDR3 protein. Of 210,000 or so distinct CDR3 sequences in the sample, approximately 15% were seen once. The same data also went into a second study, on T cells expressing NK-cell markers.

Sample: CD8+ T cells sorted from blood. The receptors shown here come from a woman younger than 30 in good health.

The rearrangement joins TRBV3-1 to TRBJ2-3; D is undetermined. The V gene's germline CDR1 is LGHDT and CDR2 YNNKEL (reference sequence). The CDR3 is made up of 20 amino acids. V lost 0 bases to trimming and J lost 2 bases, with 24 bases between them. In nucleotides, the CDR3 is TGTGCCAGCAGCCAAGAGGTAGCATACCCAGATTCACAACACACAGATACGCAGTATTTT. It encodes CASSQEVAYPDSQHTDTQYF.

This clonotype appeared many times. This chain links TRBV5-1 with TRBJ2-3; perhaps TRBD2 as D (6 bases). Looked up from germline, CDR1 is SGHRS and CDR2 is YFSETQ. The CDR3 runs to 14 residues. The V end was cut by 5 bases, the J end by 2 bases, with 12 bases between. This chain's CDR3 is CASREGGPTDTQYF. The CDR3 coding sequence is TGCGCCAGCAGGGAGGGCGGACCCACAGATACGCAGTATTTT.

The rearrangement links TRBV9 to TRBJ2-1; the match to TRBD2 covers 9 bases. CDR3 size: 14 residues. V was pared by 7 bases and J by 7 bases, with 9 bases of the junction left unmatched. Germline CDR1 is SGDLS and CDR2 is YYNGEE. In nucleotides, the CDR3 is TGTGCCAGCGATACAGCGGGGGGCGGTAATGAGCAGTTCTTC. Protein sequence: CASDTAGGGNEQFF. Supplemented by reference TRBV9 and TRBJ2-1, the full variable domain reads DSGVTQTPKHLITATGQRVTLRCSPRSGDLSVYWYQQSLDQGLQFLIQYYNGEERAKGNILERFSAQQFPDLHSELNLSSLELGDSALYFCASDTAGGGNEQFFGPGTRLTVL.

This clonotype was found a few times. The chain has TRBV15 and TRBJ2-7; D is tentatively TRBD1 or TRBD2 (5 bases each). CDR1 LNHNV and CDR2 YYDKDF come from the germline V gene (reference sequence). The ends were cut back, 1 base at V and 5 bases at J, with 9 bases in the middle. This CDR3 region has 13 residues. Written as DNA, the CDR3 is TGTGCCACCAGCAGAGTACGGGGCAACGAGCAGTACTTC. Its protein product is CATSRVRGNEQYF.

This clonotype was counted only a few times. The rearrangement uses TRBV2 and TRBJ2-3; D may correspond to TRBD1 or TRBD2 (5 bases each). CDR3 length: 15 amino acids. Trimming stripped 2 bases from V and 3 bases from J, with 12 bases between. Germline V gene data show CDR1 as SNHLY and CDR2 as FYNNEI. The CDR3 loop reads CASSEYRGGTDTQYF. CDR3 nucleotide sequence: TGTGCCAGCAGTGAATATCGGGGCGGGACAGATACGCAGTATTTT.

This chain uses TRBV12-3 or TRBV12-4 with TRBJ2-7; possible D gene TRBD1, 6 bases. The CDR3 totals 15 residues. V shed 3 bases and J shed 0 bases, with 12 bases lying between them. The CDR3: CASSFGGLSSYEQYF. DNA of the CDR3: TGTGCCAGCAGTTTTGGGGGCCTGAGCTCCTACGAGCAGTACTTC.

This clonotype occurred a few times. J is TRBJ1-6 and V is TRBV5-1; a possible D gene is TRBD1 (5 bases). The ends were cut back, 8 bases at V and 5 bases at J, with 11 bases in the middle. The CDR3 sequence is 13 residues long. Germline CDR1 reads SGHRS; CDR2 reads YFSETQ. As DNA, the CDR3 is TGCGCCAGTACTGCCAGGGATAATTCACCCCTCCACTTT. It specifies CASTARDNSPLHF.

The chain uses TRBV6-5 and TRBJ1-6; D is undetermined. Per the germline V gene, CDR1 is MNHEY and CDR2 is SVGAGI. V lost 6 bases and J lost 8, with 5 bases in between. The CDR3 runs to 11 residues. CDR3 residues: CASRSDSPLHF. The CDR3 DNA reads TGTGCCAGCAGGTCTGATTCACCCCTCCACTTT.

This clonotype was counted only a few times. No DNA is shown, since the ends of the CDR3 on it are uncertain; the CDR3 is the one TCRdb lists. V usage is TRBV27 and J usage is TRBJ2-5; TRBD2, the table's D call, lacks a check against the DNA. The CDR3 comprises 15 residues, both ends counted. In germline, CDR1 is MNHEY, CDR2 SMNVEV (reference sequence). The CDR3 loop reads CASSSSTSGQETQYF.

The V gene is TRBV14, the J gene TRBJ2-7; D might be TRBD1 (6 bases). The V gene lost 3 bases and the J gene lost 1 base, with 13 bases spanning the gap. The CDR3 is 15 amino acids. CDR1 and CDR2 from the germline V gene are SGHDN and FVKESK. Written as DNA, the CDR3 is TGTGCCAGCAGCCACGGCCTAACAGGGTCCTACGAGCAGTACTTC. Its translation is CASSHGLTGSYEQYF.

This clonotype has only a few counts. The rearrangement uses TRBV4-1 and TRBJ2-7, with 11 bases that match TRBD2. The ends lost 3 bases at V and 2 bases at J; junction bases unmatched: 9. In germline, CDR1 is MGHRA, CDR2 YSYEKL. The CDR3 runs 17 residues. Here the CDR3 DNA reads TGCGCCAGCAGCCATAACTTCGGGACTAGCGGAACCTACGAGCAGTACTTC. Protein sequence: CASSHNFGTSGTYEQYF.